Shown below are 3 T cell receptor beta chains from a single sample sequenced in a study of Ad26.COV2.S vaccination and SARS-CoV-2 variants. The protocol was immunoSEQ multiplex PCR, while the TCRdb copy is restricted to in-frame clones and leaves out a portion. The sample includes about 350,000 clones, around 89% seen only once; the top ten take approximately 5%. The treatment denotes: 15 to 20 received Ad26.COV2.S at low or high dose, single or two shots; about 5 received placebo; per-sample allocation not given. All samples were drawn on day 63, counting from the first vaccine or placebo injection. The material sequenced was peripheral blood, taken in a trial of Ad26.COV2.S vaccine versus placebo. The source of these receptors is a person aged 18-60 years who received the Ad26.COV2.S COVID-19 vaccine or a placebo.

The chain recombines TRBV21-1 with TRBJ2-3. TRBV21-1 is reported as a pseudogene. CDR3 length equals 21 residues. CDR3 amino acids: CASSKNGSYRPSIPFTDTQYF. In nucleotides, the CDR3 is TGTGCCAGCAGCAAAAATGGGTCATATCGCCCCTCAATCCCGTTCACAGATACGCAGTATTTT.

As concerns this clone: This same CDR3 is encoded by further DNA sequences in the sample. CDR3 nucleotides: TGTGCCAGCTCTCCAGGGGGGAATGAGCAGTTCTTC. Translating gives CASSPGGNEQFF. The chain links TRBV18 to TRBJ2-1; weak D call: TRBD1 (7 bases). The CDR3 spans 12 residues. Germline CDR1 reads KGHSH; CDR2 reads LQKENI. V was clipped by 6 bases and J by 7 bases, with 10 bases between them. The whole variable domain, remainder taken from reference TRBV18 and TRBJ2-1, is NAGVMQNPRHLVRRRGQEARLRCSPMKGHSHVYWYRQLPEEGLKFMVYLQKENIIDESGMPKERFSAEFPKEGPSILRIQQVVRGDSAAYFCASSPGGNEQFFGPGTRLTVL.

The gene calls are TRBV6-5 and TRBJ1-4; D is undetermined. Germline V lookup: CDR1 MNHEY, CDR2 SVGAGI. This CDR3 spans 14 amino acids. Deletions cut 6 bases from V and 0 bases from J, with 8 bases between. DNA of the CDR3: TGTGCCAGCAGCTTGTCTGCAACTAATGAAAAACTGTTTTTT. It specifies CASSLSATNEKLFF.